The clone carrying this T cell receptor beta chain was picked up a small number of times. Combining a sample-barcoded 5' primer with a J-beta primer mix, a second PCR ran for roughly 6 to 12 cycles. TCRdb used MiXCR to reprocess the 5' RACE reads, holding one entry per CDR3 protein. Of 2 million or so distinct CDR3 sequences listed, around 48% are singletons. CDR3 length: 11 amino acids. The germline V gene encodes CDR1 ENHRY and CDR2 SYGVKD. The sample is drawn from a study of blood T cells in healthy people across ages. This chain connects TRBV10-3 to TRBJ2-5; possibly TRBD1 or TRBD2 for D (5 bases each). The J call could be wrong; TRBJ2-7 is a better fit for the DNA end. Sequences were obtained from blood. This TCR came from a woman in her thirties or forties in good health. The CDR3 DNA reads as TGTGCCATCAGTGTGGGGGACGAGCAGTACTTC. This translates into CAISVGDEQYF.